This TCR beta chain came from a study of radiotherapy plus CTLA-4 blockade in lung cancer. Using immunoSEQ multiplex PCR, the repertoire was profiled, and TCRdb retains in-frame clones only, with some absent. The sample contains 81,000 or so clones, about four fifths of which appear only once. Concerning this clone: Antigen specificity is unknown.

Findings and caveats of the study: The authors reported that early blood T cell clone dynamics, with interferon-beta, best predicted response.

CTLA-4 blockade using ipilimumab, together with focal radiation, was received by patients with chemo-refractory metastatic non-small-cell lung cancer. V lost 2 bases to trimming and J lost 0 bases; unmatched junction nucleotides: 6. The germline gives CDR1 GTSNPN, CDR2 SVGIG (reference sequence). The CDR3 extends over 15 amino acids. Sequenced here: peripheral blood, sampled from a patient treated with radiotherapy plus ipilimumab. The TCR originated in a human donor with non-small cell lung cancer that progressed on radiotherapy plus ipilimumab. The rearrangement joins TRBV30 to TRBJ1-1; 7 nucleotides align to TRBD1. In DNA, the CDR3 is TGTGCCTGGAGTCCCGGGGGGACAGTGAACACTGAAGCTTTCTTT. Protein: CAWSPGGTVNTEAFF.